The present TCR beta chain was sequenced within a study of blood T cells in healthy people across ages. Alongside a J-beta primer mix, a sample-barcoded 5' primer served in a second PCR lasting roughly 7 to 11 cycles. TCRdb reprocessed the 5' RACE reads with MiXCR, giving one entry per CDR3 protein. The sample lists some 1.5 million distinct CDR3 sequences; roughly 30% were seen once. The clonotype originates from a woman aged 25 to 39 in good health. Sequenced material: blood.

CDR3 in amino acids: CSARVAGGYTDTQYF. The CDR3 DNA follows: TGCAGTGCTAGGGTAGCGGGGGGCTACACAGATACGCAGTATTTT. The rearrangement uses TRBV20-1 and TRBJ2-3; 10 positions match TRBD2. Trimming took 3 bases from V and 2 from J; bases not matched to a gene: 5. Looked up from germline, CDR1 is DFQATT and CDR2 is SNEGSKA (reference sequence). This CDR3 has 15 amino acids.